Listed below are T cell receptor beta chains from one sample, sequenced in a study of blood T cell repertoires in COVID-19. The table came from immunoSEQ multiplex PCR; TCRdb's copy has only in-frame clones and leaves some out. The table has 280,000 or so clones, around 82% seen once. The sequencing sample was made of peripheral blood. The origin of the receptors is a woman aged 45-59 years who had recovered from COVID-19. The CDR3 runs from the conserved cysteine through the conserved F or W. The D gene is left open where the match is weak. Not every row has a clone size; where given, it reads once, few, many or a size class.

TGTGCCAGCAGTGATGAGGGAACAGCTAATGAAAAACTGTTTTTT	CASSDEGTANEKLFF	TRBJ1-4	TRBV2	NA	NA
TGTGCCAGCAGCCTGACAGGGTACGGGACTGAAGCTTTCTTT	CASSLTGYGTEAFF	TRBJ1-1	TRBV5-4	once	TRBD1
TGTGCAAGTCGCCTTTTCACAGGGGGCTATGGCTACACCTTC	CASRLFTGGYGYTF	TRBJ1-2	TRBV12-2	NA	NA
TGTGCCAGTAGCAGCACAGGGCCTCCTGCTAACTATGGCTACACCTTC	CASSSTGPPANYGYTF	TRBJ1-2	TRBV19	NA	NA
TGTGCCAGCAGTGAGGGGAGCCAGAATTGGAGGGGCTACACCTTC	CASSEGSQNWRGYTF	TRBJ1-2	TRBV2	few	NA
TGCGCCAGCAGTGGGGGAGGGGGGGCGCTGGCCCGGGACTCCTATGGCTACACCTTC	CASSGGGGALARDSYGYTF	TRBJ1-2	TRBV10-2	many	NA
TGTGCCAGCAGCCCCGTGGCGGTCAATGAGCAGTTCTTC	CASSPVAVNEQFF	TRBJ2-1	TRBV6-2/TRBV6-3	NA	NA
TGTGCCAGCAGCGCCGGGACAGGGTATAATTCACCCCTCCACTTT	CASSAGTGYNSPLHF	TRBJ1-6	TRBV9	NA	TRBD1
TGCGCCAGCAGCTCCGGCGGGCATTACAATGAGCAGTTCTTC	CASSSGGHYNEQFF	TRBJ2-1	TRBV5-1	NA	NA
TGTGCCAGCAGCCGGGACAGGGCCTATGGCTACACCTTC	CASSRDRAYGYTF	TRBJ1-2	TRBV3-1/TRBV3-2	NA	TRBD1
TGTGCCAGCAGAAAGGGGCAGGGGACCTACGAGCAGTACTTC	CASRKGQGTYEQYF	TRBJ2-7	TRBV27	NA	NA
TGTGCCAGCAGGCGAACAGCGGGGGGGCGTATCAATGAGCAGTTCTTC	CASRRTAGGRINEQFF	TRBJ2-1	TRBV7-9	NA	TRBD2
TGTGCCAGCAGTTACCAGGGGCCCAATTCACCCCTCCACTTT	CASSYQGPNSPLHF	TRBJ1-6	TRBV6-2/TRBV6-3	NA	NA
TGTGCCAGCAGCGGGACTAGCGGGGGAGGTACAGATACGCAGTATTTT	CASSGTSGGGTDTQYF	TRBJ2-3	TRBV3-1/TRBV3-2	NA	TRBD2
TGCAGCGTCGGGGACAGGAGCTCCTACGAGCAGTACTTC	CSVGDRSSYEQYF	TRBJ2-7	TRBV29-1	NA	TRBD1
TGTGCCAGCAGTTACTCAGGGGGCGCAGGCAATCAGCCCCAGCATTTT	CASSYSGGAGNQPQHF	TRBJ1-5	TRBV6-6	NA	TRBD1
TGTGCCAGCAGCTTAGTTTATGGCGGGAGCGGAGATACGCAGTATTTT	CASSLVYGGSGDTQYF	TRBJ2-3	TRBV7-8	NA	TRBD2
TGCGCCAGCAGCAAAGGTAGAGGAGCGGAGACCCAGTACTTC	CASSKGRGAETQYF	TRBJ2-5	TRBV5-1	NA	NA
TGTGCCACCAGCAGAGATCCCGCGGTAGATCAGCCCCAGCATTTT	CATSRDPAVDQPQHF	TRBJ1-5	TRBV15	NA	NA
TGTGCCAGTAGTACCGTAGGGGGACCCCATCTGGGCTACACCTTC	CASSTVGGPHLGYTF	TRBJ1-2	TRBV19	NA	NA
TGTGCCAGTAGTTCATTTGATGAGCAGTTCTTC	CASSSFDEQFF	TRBJ2-1	TRBV19	NA	NA
TGTGCCAGCAGCCCACGGGTGGGGGCGACCTACGAGCAGTACTTC	CASSPRVGATYEQYF	TRBJ2-7	TRBV6-5	NA	NA
TGTGCCAGCAGCCTAGCGGGGGGGCCGGAGACCCAGTACTTC	CASSLAGGPETQYF	TRBJ2-5	TRBV4-2	NA	TRBD2
TGTGCCAGCAGTTCCTACAATCTTCAGGGGGCGGGCTACACCTTC	CASSSYNLQGAGYTF	TRBJ1-2	TRBV28	NA	TRBD1
TGTGCCAGCAGAGAGACAGGGGGCGGGACCGGGGAGCTGTTTTTT	CASRETGGGTGELFF	TRBJ2-2	TRBV27	NA	TRBD1
TGCGCCAGCAGCACAGGGACTAGTAAGGGAGAGACCCAGTACTTC	CASSTGTSKGETQYF	TRBJ2-5	TRBV5-1	NA	TRBD2
TGTGCCAGCAGCCAAAGAGGCGACACCGGGGAGCTGTTTTTT	CASSQRGDTGELFF	TRBJ2-2	TRBV3-1/TRBV3-2	NA	NA
TGTGCCAGCGCGGGACAGAGATCTGGGGCCAACGTCCTGACTTTC	CASAGQRSGANVLTF	TRBJ2-6	TRBV6-5	NA	NA
TGTGCCAGTACAAGGCGGGACAGGGGTTCGAACACTGAAGCTTTCTTT	CASTRRDRGSNTEAFF	TRBJ1-1	TRBV19	few	TRBD1
TGTGCCAGCAGCCGGGACAGAAACTATGGCTACACCTTC	CASSRDRNYGYTF	TRBJ1-2	TRBV3-1/TRBV3-2	NA	TRBD1
TGTGCCAGCAGCTTAGTCGGGACACAAGGGACCGGGGAGCTGTTTTTT	CASSLVGTQGTGELFF	TRBJ2-2	TRBV11-3	NA	NA
TGTGCCAGCAGCGTAGGGACAGGGGAGGGCTACACCTTC	CASSVGTGEGYTF	TRBJ1-2	TRBV5-5	NA	TRBD1
TGTGCCAGCAGTTACCCAGAAATAAATGAAAAACTGTTTTTT	CASSYPEINEKLFF	TRBJ1-4	TRBV6-6	NA	NA
TGTGCTAGTGGTAGGGGCAATGAGCAGTTCTTC	CASGRGNEQFF	TRBJ2-1	TRBV12-5	NA	NA
TGTGCCAGCAGTTTTTCCAGGGAAGCTTTCTTT	CASSFSREAFF	TRBJ1-1	TRBV28	NA	NA
TGTGCCAGCAGCGGGACTAGCGGGAGAAACAATGAGCAGTTCTTC	CASSGTSGRNNEQFF	TRBJ2-1	TRBV9	NA	TRBD2
TGTGCCAGCAGTTTATCCGGGAATCCTGAAGCTTTCTTT	CASSLSGNPEAFF	TRBJ1-1	TRBV28	NA	NA
TGTGCCAGCAGCTTACAGGGGGCAGATACGCAGTATTTT	CASSLQGADTQYF	TRBJ2-3	TRBV7-3	few	TRBD1
TGTGCCAGCAGTTCGAGACTAGCGGGGGGGCGGGAGACCCAGTACTTC	CASSSRLAGGRETQYF	TRBJ2-5	TRBV28	NA	TRBD2
TGTGCCAGTAGTATCGTTGCGGGGGGGCTTCGGGCAGATACGCAGTATTTT	CASSIVAGGLRADTQYF	TRBJ2-3	TRBV19	NA	TRBD2
TGTGCCAGCAGTAGCCGACAGGGGGCTGGCTACACCTTC	CASSSRQGAGYTF	TRBJ1-2	TRBV7-3	few	TRBD1
TGTGCCAGCAGTTACTCCTTCCAGGTCACTGAAGCTTTCTTT	CASSYSFQVTEAFF	TRBJ1-1	TRBV6-6	NA	NA
TGTGCCAGCAGTTTGTACGAAAGGAGGCAGTACTTC	CASSLYERRQYF	TRBJ2-7	TRBV28	NA	NA
TGTGCCAGCAGTGCTCATCCTCAGGGGGCCGCGGCCCTCCACTTT	CASSAHPQGAAALHF	TRBJ1-6	TRBV28	once	TRBD1
TGTGCCAGCTCACGACCGGGACAGACTAATTCACCCCTCCACTTT	CASSRPGQTNSPLHF	TRBJ1-6	TRBV18	NA	TRBD1
TGTGCCAGCAGAGCCAGGAATACCTACGAGCAGTACTTC	CASRARNTYEQYF	TRBJ2-7	TRBV7-2	few	NA